The table lists the clone carrying this T cell receptor (beta chain) with a count of one. The sample comes from a study of CD4+ T cells in melanoma. Sequencing used immunoSEQ multiplex PCR; TCRdb keeps in-frame clones, though not all of them. The sample lists around 11,000 clones, 67% occurring once. The sequencing sample was made of cells from a culture (not recorded whether cultured in vitro). The clonotype was recovered from a human donor with melanoma.

CDR3 bases: TGTGCCAGCAGTGAACGGGGGACAACCTACGAGCAGTACTTC. Its protein product is CASSERGTTYEQYF. The rearrangement uses TRBV25-1 and TRBJ2-5; D is tentatively TRBD1 or TRBD2 (6 bases each). The J call may be incorrect, as the DNA end agrees better with TRBJ2-7. The CDR3 extends over 14 amino acids. Germline V gene data show CDR1 as MGHDK and CDR2 as SYGVNS.